What follows are 20 T cell receptor beta chains derived from one specimen sequenced in a study of CXCR3-negative and CXCR3-positive naive CD8 T cells. Study-wide results and caveats: More hydrophobic TRB CDR3s occurred in CXCR3-positive than in CXCR3-negative naive cells.

These receptors have no known antigen. Researchers prepared the TRB cDNA libraries using 5' RACE with UMI labels. From the 5' RACE reads, TCRdb lists one entry per CDR3 protein and no DNA. The table lists around 160,000 distinct CDR3 sequences. The sequencing input was naive CXCR3+ CD8+ T cells from blood. Described subset: CD45RO-CCR7+CD27+CD95- naive CD8+ T cells expressing CXCR3 (TNR3+). The origin of the receptors is a human donor in good health. Some clones in this sample may be carry-over from other donors' samples.

The genes are TRBV29-1 and TRBJ1-1. The CDR3 loop spans 12 amino acids. The germline CDR1 and CDR2 sequences are SQVTM and ANQGSEA. The CDR3 region is CSAEGRVDEAFF.

The rearrangement joins TRBV4-2 to TRBJ1-3; no DNA is available, so the TRBD1 call from TCRdb remains unchecked. The CDR3 is made up of 15 amino acids. Germline-derived CDR1 and CDR2 are LGHNA and YNFKEQ. The CDR3 protein is CASSQDPGAGNTIYF.

V and J are TRBV30 and TRBJ2-7; the TCRdb call, TRBD2, lacks DNA for checking. Germline-derived CDR1 and CDR2 are GTSNPN and SVGIG (reference sequence). This CDR3 is 13 amino acids long. The CDR3: CAWTRGEDYEQYF.

The gene calls are TRBV29-1 and TRBJ2-1. This CDR3 region has 12 residues. Germline CDR1 and CDR2: SQVTM and ANQGSEA. CDR3 loop: CSIGKELNEQFF.

The chain combines TRBV7-6 with TRBJ2-6; TCRdb selects TRBD1, and the lack of DNA leaves this call unchecked. The CDR3 length is 16 residues. CDR1 and CDR2 from the germline V gene are SGHVS and FNYEAQ. CDR3 region: CASSLETASGANVLTF.

The chain recombines TRBV29-1 with TRBJ1-2. Germline V lookup: CDR1 SQVTM, CDR2 ANQGSEA. The CDR3 totals 13 residues. The CDR3: CSVEDRGYYGYTF. The full variable domain, its missing parts supplied by reference TRBV29-1 and TRBJ1-2, is SAVISQKPSRDICQRGTSLTIQCQVDSQVTMMFWYRQQPGQSLTLIATANQGSEATYESGFVIDKFPISRPNLTFSTLTVSNMSPEDSSIYLCSVEDRGYYGYTFGSGTRLTVV.

V gene TRBV12-3 or TRBV12-4 combines with J gene TRBJ2-5; TCRdb reports TRBD1, a call that lacks DNA to check it against. The CDR3 is made up of 15 amino acids. The chain's CDR3 is CASSSTPGFQETQYF.

The V and J genes are TRBV9 and TRBJ2-1; TCRdb indicates TRBD2, and absent DNA this call remains unverified. CDR3 length: 16 residues. Germline V gene data show CDR1 as SGDLS and CDR2 as YYNGEE. The chain's CDR3 is CASSVEGTPGGNEQFF.

The chain carries TRBV5-1 and TRBJ2-2; checking the TCRdb D call of TRBD1 is not possible without DNA. This CDR3 contains 17 residues. Germline CDR1 and CDR2: SGHRS and YFSETQ. The CDR3 protein is CASSTLGGGGNTGELFF.

The rearrangement links TRBV6-5 to TRBJ1-1; TCRdb's D call, TRBD1, is unchecked because there is no DNA. In germline, CDR1 is MNHEY, CDR2 SVGAGI. The CDR3 has 14 residues. The CDR3 sequence: CASSTGGANTEAFF.

The chain couples TRBV12-3 or TRBV12-4 to TRBJ2-2. CDR3 length: 14 amino acids. This CDR3 is CASSFWENTGELFF.

The V and J genes are TRBV6-1 and TRBJ2-1; TCRdb's D call, TRBD2, is unchecked because there is no DNA. The length of the CDR3 is 15 residues. CDR1 and CDR2 (germline): MNHNS, SASEGT. CDR3: CASSVPGTSYTEQFF.

The V and J genes are TRBV20-1 and TRBJ1-2. Germline lookup yields CDR1 DFQATT and CDR2 SNEGSKA (reference sequence). The CDR3 consists of 13 residues. The CDR3 here is CSLRRAPYYGYTF.

V is TRBV29-1 and J is TRBJ2-1; TCRdb proposes TRBD1, but this gene call is untestable without DNA. This CDR3 region has 11 residues. The germline gives CDR1 SQVTM, CDR2 ANQGSEA. The CDR3: CSNLQGNEQFF.

The chain is built from TRBV12-3 or TRBV12-4 and TRBJ1-4; with no DNA, the TCRdb D assignment of TRBD1 cannot be verified. This CDR3 has 16 residues. CDR3: CASSFAGQGDGEKLFF.

The gene calls are TRBV5-1 and TRBJ2-5. Germline V lookup: CDR1 SGHRS, CDR2 YFSETQ. This CDR3 contains 15 residues. The CDR3 region is CASSLEWRSQETQYF.

The J gene is TRBJ2-7, the V gene TRBV12-3 or TRBV12-4. This CDR3 is built from 13 residues. The CDR3 spells CASSSLISYEQYF.

The chain uses TRBV25-1 and TRBJ1-6; the TCRdb D gene call, TRBD1, has no DNA to confirm it. The CDR3 is made up of 13 amino acids. The germline V gene has CDR1 MGHDK and CDR2 SYGVNS. The CDR3 loop reads CASSEWGESPLHF.

The chain couples TRBV14 to TRBJ2-1; without DNA, the TCRdb call of TRBD1 cannot be checked. Germline CDR1 reads SGHDN; CDR2 reads FVKESK. This CDR3 has 17 residues. The CDR3: CASSQVGFGQGANEQFF.

This sequence joins TRBV29-1 and TRBJ1-3; TCRdb lists TRBD1, though no DNA is available to test this call. This CDR3 has 13 residues. Germline V gives CDR1 SQVTM, CDR2 ANQGSEA. The CDR3 loop reads CSVEKAGENTIYF.